Described below is a single T cell receptor beta chain sequence and its context. TCRdb used MiXCR to reprocess the RT-PCR reads, holding one entry per CDR3 protein. The sample contains 100,000 to 130,000 distinct CDR3 sequences, around 38% of which appear only once. This entry comes from a study of patients and donors after allogeneic stem cell transplantation. The CDR3 is made up of 14 amino acids. The V end was cut by 5 bases, the J end by 4 bases, with 11 bases between. Germline V gene data show CDR1 as SEHNR and CDR2 as FQNEAQ (reference sequence). The source of this sequence is a human donor who was either an allogeneic HSCT recipient or a stem cell or donor lymphocyte infusion donor (not recorded which). It is not recorded whose cells these are; they may come from a transplant donor. Sequenced sample: blood, either unsorted or a sorted T cell fraction (not recorded which). The chain links TRBV7-9 to TRBJ1-4, with a possible D match to TRBD1 (5 bases). Here the CDR3 reads CASSRDYDNEKLFF. CDR3 DNA: TGTGCCAGCAGCCGGGACTATGATAATGAAAAACTGTTTTTT.